The clone carrying this T cell receptor (beta chain) was seen repeatedly, ten times or more. Antigen: not known. The sample is drawn from a study of neurological immune-mediated disorders. Notes on the study in general: HTLV-1-associated myelopathy ranked highest for TCR clonal expansion and multiple sclerosis lowest, beneath healthy controls. Any association between clinical or MRI features and the multiple sclerosis repertoire cluster was absent. Because no CDR3 amino acid sequences were shared across subjects by expanded clones, private repertoires were suggested in all groups.

This CDR3 contains 14 residues. The V gene lost 2 bases and the J gene lost 4 bases, with 12 bases spanning the gap. Per the germline V gene, CDR1 is SGHRS and CDR2 is YFSETQ. 5'RACE employing 10-nucleotide random UMIs yielded the cDNA. Using its own MiXCR run on the 5' RACE reads, TCRdb lists one record per CDR3 protein. The sample comprises about 46,000 distinct CDR3 sequences, under 2% of which are singletons, and approximately 2.3% rests with the top ten. Material: PBMCs. The chain links TRBV5-1 to TRBJ1-2, with a weak D call TRBD1 (6 bases). This receptor was identified in a woman in her thirties or forties with multiple sclerosis. The CDR3 bases are TGCGCCAGCAGCTTCCGGAACAGGGTCTATGGCTACACCTTC. This gives the protein CASSFRNRVYGYTF. Filled out from reference TRBV5-1 and TRBJ1-2, the complete variable domain reads KAGVTQTPRYLIKTRGQQVTLSCSPISGHRSVSWYQQTPGQGLQFLFEYFSETQRNKGNFPGRFSGRQFSNSRSEMNVSTLELGDSALYLCASSFRNRVYGYTFGSGTRLTVV.